This is a list of T cell receptor beta chains from one sample in a study of CD8+CD57+ T cells in acquired aplastic anemia. From the reads, TCRdb called clonotypes with MiXCR, one entry per CDR3 protein. Of about 160,000 distinct CDR3 sequences in the sample, around 50% were seen once. The sequencing input was sorted CD4+, CD8+, or CD8+CD57+ T cells (not recorded which) from PBMCs. The receptors were sampled from a human donor with aplastic anemia. CDR3s include the opening cysteine and the closing phenylalanine or tryptophan. D genes are given only for firm matches. Size tells how often a clone was seen (once, few, many) or the class of an expanded clone, and some rows leave it out.

J gene: TRBJ2-2
clone size: many
V gene: TRBV19
D gene: NA
CDR3 DNA: TGTGCCAGTAGACCCGGGGGACGGAGGAACACCGGGGAGCTGTTTTTT
CDR3 protein: CASRPGGRRNTGELFF

J gene: TRBJ2-7
clone size: NA
V gene: TRBV20-1
D gene: NA
CDR3 DNA: TGCAGTGCTAGGGGGGACCGACCTTCCTACGAGCAGTACTTC
CDR3 protein: CSARGDRPSYEQYF

J gene: TRBJ2-7
clone size: many
V gene: TRBV12-3/TRBV12-4
D gene: TRBD2
CDR3 DNA: TGTGCCAGCAGGAGGAGCGGGAGTTATTACGAGCAGTACTTC
CDR3 protein: CASRRSGSYYEQYF

J gene: TRBJ2-1
clone size: NA
V gene: TRBV11-2
D gene: TRBD1
CDR3 DNA: TGTGCCAGCAACTTAGTGTCCGGACAGGGCCCCGCTGAGCAGTTCTTC
CDR3 protein: CASNLVSGQGPAEQFF

J gene: TRBJ2-7
clone size: NA
V gene: TRBV7-2
D gene: NA
CDR3 DNA: TGTGCCAGCAGGAAGGGTCCTGACACCTACGAGCAGTACTTC
CDR3 protein: CASRKGPDTYEQYF

J gene: TRBJ2-3
clone size: NA
V gene: TRBV4-2
D gene: NA
CDR3 DNA: TGTGCCAGCAGCCAAGGGGTACAATCCTCCCGCACAGATACGCAGTATTTT
CDR3 protein: CASSQGVQSSRTDTQYF

J gene: TRBJ2-3
clone size: NA
V gene: TRBV6-4
D gene: NA
CDR3 DNA: TGTGCCAGCAGTGCCGGGACTCGCGACACAGATACGCAGTATTTT
CDR3 protein: CASSAGTRDTDTQYF

J gene: TRBJ2-1
clone size: NA
V gene: TRBV15
D gene: NA
CDR3 DNA: TGTGCCACCAGCAGCGTAGCCTCTAGTCTTAATGAGCAGTTCTTC
CDR3 protein: CATSSVASSLNEQFF

J gene: TRBJ1-6
clone size: NA
V gene: TRBV20-1
D gene: NA
CDR3 DNA: TGCAGTGCTAGTTCGGGAATTAATTCGTCCCTCCACTTT
CDR3 protein: CSASSGINSSLHF

J gene: TRBJ1-2
clone size: many
V gene: TRBV5-1
D gene: NA
CDR3 DNA: TGCGCCAGCAGCCCAATTAAGGAGGGCTACACCTTC
CDR3 protein: CASSPIKEGYTF

J gene: TRBJ2-7
clone size: many
V gene: TRBV5-4
D gene: TRBD2
CDR3 DNA: TGTGCCAGCAGCTCAGGGGCGACTAGCGTGACAACCTACGAGCAGTACTTC
CDR3 protein: CASSSGATSVTTYEQYF

J gene: TRBJ2-7
clone size: NA
V gene: TRBV12-3/TRBV12-4
D gene: NA
CDR3 DNA: TGTGCCAGCAGCGAAACGACCCCTGGCTCCTACGAGCAGTACTTC
CDR3 protein: CASSETTPGSYEQYF

J gene: TRBJ2-7
clone size: NA
V gene: TRBV19
D gene: TRBD2
CDR3 DNA: TGTGCCAGTAACGGGACTAGCGGGAGGGGATACGAGCAGTACTTC
CDR3 protein: CASNGTSGRGYEQYF

J gene: TRBJ2-1
clone size: many
V gene: TRBV15
D gene: TRBD1
CDR3 DNA: TGTGCCACCAGCAGACCATTTCCGGGACAGGGGTTGAATGAGCAGTTCTTC
CDR3 protein: CATSRPFPGQGLNEQFF

J gene: TRBJ2-7
clone size: many
V gene: TRBV28
D gene: NA
CDR3 DNA: TGTGCCAGCAGCAACTTTCTCGATAATAGTCACTTC
CDR3 protein: CASSNFLDNSHF

J gene: TRBJ2-3
clone size: NA
V gene: TRBV6-4
D gene: TRBD2
CDR3 DNA: TGTGCCAGCAGTGCCTCACTAGCGGGAGGTATAGATACGCAGTATTTT
CDR3 protein: CASSASLAGGIDTQYF

J gene: TRBJ2-1
clone size: NA
V gene: TRBV10-3
D gene: NA
CDR3 DNA: TGTGCCATGAGTGGGCCAGGCGATGTCTACAATAAGCAGTTCTTC
CDR3 protein: CAMSGPGDVYNKQFF

J gene: TRBJ2-7
clone size: NA
V gene: TRBV20-1
D gene: NA
CDR3 DNA: TGCAGTGCTACAGGGGTTCACGAGCAGTACTTC
CDR3 protein: CSATGVHEQYF

J gene: TRBJ2-3
clone size: NA
V gene: TRBV9
D gene: NA
CDR3 DNA: TGTGCCAGCAGCGTTATCGGGTTCAGCACAGATACGCAGTATTTT
CDR3 protein: CASSVIGFSTDTQYF

J gene: TRBJ1-4
clone size: NA
V gene: TRBV19
D gene: TRBD1
CDR3 DNA: TGTGCCAGTAGTATACTACCGGGACAGGGTAATGAAAAACTGTTTTTT
CDR3 protein: CASSILPGQGNEKLFF

J gene: TRBJ2-3
clone size: NA
V gene: TRBV25-1
D gene: NA
CDR3 DNA: TGTGCCAGCAGATCTCTCACAGATACGCAGTATTTT
CDR3 protein: CASRSLTDTQYF

J gene: TRBJ2-7
clone size: NA
V gene: TRBV10-3
D gene: TRBD1
CDR3 DNA: TGTGCCAGCAACCGGACAGGGGGCGCCTACGAGCAGTACTTC
CDR3 protein: CASNRTGGAYEQYF

J gene: TRBJ2-1
clone size: NA
V gene: TRBV20-1
D gene: TRBD2
CDR3 DNA: TGCAGTGCTCGACTAGCGGGAGCCAGGCATGAGCAGTTCTTC
CDR3 protein: CSARLAGARHEQFF

J gene: TRBJ2-7
clone size: NA
V gene: TRBV5-8
D gene: NA
CDR3 DNA: TGTGCCAGCAGCGTACGTCCAGGGCCAGGCTACGAGCAGTACTTC
CDR3 protein: CASSVRPGPGYEQYF

J gene: TRBJ2-5
clone size: many
V gene: TRBV9
D gene: TRBD1
CDR3 DNA: TGTGCCAGCAGCGTATACGACAGGGGGCTCCTAGAGACCCAGTACTTC
CDR3 protein: CASSVYDRGLLETQYF

J gene: TRBJ1-3
clone size: NA
V gene: TRBV10-3
D gene: NA
CDR3 DNA: TGTGCCATCAGGTCCGACGGGGCTGGAAACACCATATATTTT
CDR3 protein: CAIRSDGAGNTIYF

J gene: TRBJ2-7
clone size: NA
V gene: TRBV5-1
D gene: NA
CDR3 DNA: TGCGCCACCACAGCCTCAGGGGCGCTACGAGACGAGCAGTACTTC
CDR3 protein: CATTASGALRDEQYF

J gene: TRBJ1-2
clone size: NA
V gene: TRBV19
D gene: NA
CDR3 DNA: TGTGCCAGTAGCGATACAGGGAACTATGGCTACACCTTC
CDR3 protein: CASSDTGNYGYTF

J gene: TRBJ2-7
clone size: many
V gene: TRBV9
D gene: NA
CDR3 DNA: TGTGCCAGCAGCCCGGACGGGGACTCCTACGAGCAGTACTTC
CDR3 protein: CASSPDGDSYEQYF

J gene: TRBJ1-5
clone size: NA
V gene: TRBV15
D gene: TRBD1
CDR3 DNA: TGTGCCACCAGCAGAGATAAAGGGGGCCGGGGACAGCCCCAGCATTTT
CDR3 protein: CATSRDKGGRGQPQHF

J gene: TRBJ2-3
clone size: NA
V gene: TRBV20-1
D gene: TRBD2
CDR3 DNA: TGCAGTGCTACTAGCGGGGCCGAAGGTGGTACGCAGTATTTT
CDR3 protein: CSATSGAEGGTQYF

J gene: TRBJ2-5
clone size: NA
V gene: TRBV7-8
D gene: TRBD2
CDR3 DNA: TGTGCCAGCAGCATTAGCGGGGGGGAGACCCAGTACTTC
CDR3 protein: CASSISGGETQYF

J gene: TRBJ1-2
clone size: many
V gene: TRBV20-1
D gene: NA
CDR3 DNA: TGCAGTGCTGGCCGGGGTGGGCAAGCTGGCTACACCTTC
CDR3 protein: CSAGRGGQAGYTF

J gene: TRBJ2-3
clone size: NA
V gene: TRBV25-1
D gene: NA
CDR3 DNA: TGTGCCAGCAGTGAAGGGAATTTGGATACGCAGTATTTT
CDR3 protein: CASSEGNLDTQYF

J gene: TRBJ2-1
clone size: many
V gene: TRBV12-5
D gene: NA
CDR3 DNA: TGTGCTAGTGGTTCCCTGCGACACAATGAGCAGTTCTTC
CDR3 protein: CASGSLRHNEQFF

J gene: TRBJ1-2
clone size: NA
V gene: TRBV2
D gene: NA
CDR3 DNA: TGTGCCAGCGGCCGGTCCTATGGCTACACCTTC
CDR3 protein: CASGRSYGYTF

J gene: TRBJ2-5
clone size: many
V gene: TRBV6-2/TRBV6-3
D gene: NA
CDR3 DNA: TGTGCCAGCAGTTACGGGGCCCAGGTAACCCAGTACTTC
CDR3 protein: CASSYGAQVTQYF

J gene: TRBJ2-7
clone size: few
V gene: TRBV7-9
D gene: NA
CDR3 DNA: TGTGCCAGCAGCTTTGACAGGTACGAGCAGTACTTC
CDR3 protein: CASSFDRYEQYF

J gene: TRBJ2-1
clone size: few
V gene: TRBV7-2
D gene: NA
CDR3 DNA: TGTGCCAGCAGCCCTCTATCAGGGGGGACCTACAATGAGCAGTTCTTC
CDR3 protein: CASSPLSGGTYNEQFF

J gene: TRBJ1-1
clone size: NA
V gene: TRBV18
D gene: NA
CDR3 DNA: TGTGCCAGCTCACCGGACGGGAACACTGAAGCTTTCTTT
CDR3 protein: CASSPDGNTEAFF

J gene: TRBJ2-1
clone size: NA
V gene: TRBV10-3
D gene: NA
CDR3 DNA: TGTGCCATCCCCAAAGTGGGTAGCGGAAGGGATGAGCAGTTCTTC
CDR3 protein: CAIPKVGSGRDEQFF

J gene: TRBJ1-2
clone size: many
V gene: TRBV18
D gene: NA
CDR3 DNA: TGTGCCAGCTCACCTCTCCGGGACAATAACTATGGCTACACCTTC
CDR3 protein: CASSPLRDNNYGYTF

J gene: TRBJ2-2
clone size: NA
V gene: TRBV6-5
D gene: NA
CDR3 DNA: TGTGCCAGCAGTTATCCGGGAAAAACCGGGGAGCTGTTTTTT
CDR3 protein: CASSYPGKTGELFF

J gene: TRBJ2-1
clone size: many
V gene: TRBV10-3
D gene: NA
CDR3 DNA: TGTGCCATCAGTGAGTCCAAAGACAGGATTGGCTCCTACAATGAGCAGTTCTTC
CDR3 protein: CAISESKDRIGSYNEQFF

J gene: TRBJ1-1
clone size: many
V gene: TRBV7-2
D gene: NA
CDR3 DNA: TGTGCCAGCAGCTTAGACAGAGTCACGAGCACTGAAGCTTTCTTT
CDR3 protein: CASSLDRVTSTEAFF

J gene: TRBJ2-3
clone size: many
V gene: TRBV24-1
D gene: NA
CDR3 DNA: TGTGCCACCAGTGATTCAAAACATACGCAGTATTTT
CDR3 protein: CATSDSKHTQYF

J gene: TRBJ2-7
clone size: many
V gene: TRBV7-2
D gene: NA
CDR3 DNA: TGTGCCAGCAGCGGGGTCTCCTACGAGCAGTACTTC
CDR3 protein: CASSGVSYEQYF

J gene: TRBJ1-5
clone size: NA
V gene: TRBV10-3
D gene: TRBD1
CDR3 DNA: TGTGCCATAAGTGAGTCAGGGGGGAGTCAGCCCCAGCATTTC
CDR3 protein: CAISESGGSQPQHF

J gene: TRBJ2-3
clone size: many
V gene: TRBV19
D gene: NA
CDR3 DNA: TGTGCCAGTAGCACCGGACTGATAGGCACAGATACGCAGTATTTT
CDR3 protein: CASSTGLIGTDTQYF

J gene: TRBJ2-1
clone size: NA
V gene: TRBV10-3
D gene: NA
CDR3 DNA: TGTGCCATCAATCCACCACCCTACAATGAGCAGTTCTTC
CDR3 protein: CAINPPPYNEQFF

J gene: TRBJ1-1
clone size: NA
V gene: TRBV10-1
D gene: NA
CDR3 DNA: TGCGCCAGCAGTGAGTCCAGAATGGGAAACACTGAAGCTTACTTT
CDR3 protein: CASSESRMGNTEAYF

J gene: TRBJ2-7
clone size: NA
V gene: TRBV12-3/TRBV12-4
D gene: NA
CDR3 DNA: TGTGCCAGCAGTTCAGACAACAGCTACGAGCAGTACTTC
CDR3 protein: CASSSDNSYEQYF

J gene: TRBJ2-1
clone size: NA
V gene: TRBV28
D gene: TRBD2
CDR3 DNA: TGTGCCAGCACCCCAACGCGCCTAGCGGGGAGATACAATGAGCAGTTCTTC
CDR3 protein: CASTPTRLAGRYNEQFF

J gene: TRBJ2-1
clone size: many
V gene: TRBV4-1
D gene: NA
CDR3 DNA: TGCGCCAGCAGCCAAGAAGAAGGCGAGCAGTTCTTC
CDR3 protein: CASSQEEGEQFF

J gene: TRBJ1-3
clone size: NA
V gene: TRBV7-3
D gene: NA
CDR3 DNA: TGTGCCAGCAGCTTAAAGGGTCTCTCTGGAAACACCATATATTTT
CDR3 protein: CASSLKGLSGNTIYF

J gene: TRBJ2-7
clone size: NA
V gene: TRBV6-5
D gene: NA
CDR3 DNA: TGTGCCAGCAGTTACTCCCGGACAACCTACGAGCAGTACTTC
CDR3 protein: CASSYSRTTYEQYF

J gene: TRBJ2-1
clone size: NA
V gene: TRBV12-3/TRBV12-4
D gene: TRBD1
CDR3 DNA: TGTGCCAGCAGTTTCAGGACAGGGAGCTCCTACAATGAGCAGTTCTTC
CDR3 protein: CASSFRTGSSYNEQFF